The rows below give T cell receptor beta chains drawn from one sample of a study of cytomegalovirus exposure and HLA in healthy donors. Sequencing was performed with immunoSEQ multiplex PCR; in TCRdb, only in-frame clones are kept and a portion is missing. The sample holds roughly 88,000 clones. Material for sequencing was PBMCs. The receptors here all came from a man aged 50 to 59 in good health and CMV-seropositive. Both conserved end residues are part of each CDR3. D genes are given only for firm matches. Size is stated for part of the rows, as once, few or many counts, or as a class when the clone is expanded.

TRBJ1-3 TRBV4-2 - TRBD1 CASSQETGANTIYF TGTGCCAGCAGCCAAGAGACAGGGGCCAACACCATATATTTT
TRBJ2-1 TRBV7-2 - - CASSLRREWDEQFF TGTGCCAGCAGCTTGAGACGGGAGTGGGATGAGCAGTTCTTC
TRBJ1-1 TRBV7-9 - TRBD1 CASSPGTVLFVSTEAFF TGTGCCAGCAGCCCTGGGACAGTACTATTTGTGAGCACTGAAGCTTTCTTT
TRBJ2-3 TRBV2 - - CAGGTSFGYTQYF TGTGCCGGGGGGACTTCTTTTGGGTATACGCAGTATTTT
TRBJ1-2 TRBV5-1 - - CASSLAQYGYTF TGCGCCAGCAGCTTGGCCCAATATGGCTACACCTTC
TRBJ2-7 TRBV28 - - CASSLAPSYEQYF TGTGCCAGCAGTTTGGCACCCTCCTACGAGCAGTACTTC
TRBJ1-2 TRBV5-1 - TRBD1 CASSLRTGGPYGYTF TGCGCCAGCAGCTTGAGGACAGGGGGCCCGTATGGCTACACCTTC
TRBJ1-5 TRBV2 - - CASSGERGNYQPQHF TGTGCCAGCAGTGGGGAAAGGGGGAATTATCAGCCCCAGCATTTT
TRBJ1-2 TRBV5-1 - TRBD1 CASSVGTVVAYGYTF TGCGCCAGCAGCGTGGGGACAGTCGTAGCCTATGGCTACACCTTC
TRBJ2-2 TRBV30 - - CAWRAGFYTGELFF TGTGCCTGGAGGGCGGGATTCTACACCGGGGAGCTGTTTTTT
TRBJ2-4 TRBV7-2 - - CASSLARGDRQYF TGTGCCAGCAGCTTAGCGCGGGGAGACCGTCAGTACTTC
TRBJ2-7 TRBV30 - - CAWSELPYEQYF TGTGCCTGGAGTGAGCTCCCCTACGAGCAGTACTTC
TRBJ2-3 TRBV7-6 - - CASSGAYTDTQYF TGTGCCAGCAGCGGGGCCTACACAGATACGCAGTATTTT
TRBJ2-1 TRBV2 - TRBD1 CASSTGGNEQFF TGTGCCAGCAGTACAGGGGGAAATGAGCAGTTCTTC
TRBJ2-5 TRBV19 - TRBD1 CASSMTGGETQYF TGTGCCAGTAGTATGACAGGGGGAGAGACCCAGTACTTC
TRBJ2-5 TRBV4-3 - - CASSQVLWRETQYF TGCGCCAGCAGCCAAGTTTTGTGGAGGGAGACCCAGTACTTC
TRBJ2-5 TRBV4-2 - - CASSPGGLSQETQYF TGTGCCAGCAGCCCCGGGGGATTGAGCCAAGAGACCCAGTACTTC
TRBJ1-2 TRBV5-8 medium-sized - CASSLQGANYGYTF TGTGCCAGCAGCCTACAGGGAGCTAACTATGGCTACACCTTC
TRBJ2-3 TRBV5-6 - TRBD1 CASSPGTGADTQYF TGTGCCAGCAGCCCGGGGACAGGCGCAGATACGCAGTATTTT
TRBJ2-7 TRBV7-9 - TRBD1 CASSWGQGTYEQYF TGTGCCAGCAGCTGGGGACAGGGAACCTACGAGCAGTACTTC
TRBJ1-1 TRBV11-3 - TRBD1 CASSPRTGGNTEAFF TGTGCCAGCAGCCCACGGACAGGGGGGAACACTGAAGCTTTCTTT
TRBJ2-2 TRBV7-9 - - CASNGGSGELFF TGTGCCAGCAATGGAGGGTCCGGGGAGCTGTTTTTT
TRBJ1-2 TRBV5-1 - - CASSLDGYGYTF TGCGCCAGCAGTTTGGACGGCTATGGCTACACCTTC
TRBJ2-5 TRBV11-3 - TRBD2 CASSSGTSLGTQYF TGTGCCAGCAGCTCCGGGACTAGCCTGGGGACCCAGTACTTC
TRBJ1-1 TRBV29-1 - TRBD1 CSVGRGRQKTEAFF TGCAGCGTTGGTAGGGGGCGTCAGAAGACTGAAGCTTTCTTT
TRBJ1-4 TRBV15 - TRBD1 CATSRKQNRGGEKLFF TGTGCCACCAGCAGAAAGCAAAACAGGGGAGGAGAAAAACTGTTTTTT
TRBJ2-1 TRBV10-3 - - CAISERGTPYNEQFF TGTGCCATCAGTGAGCGGGGGACCCCCTACAATGAGCAGTTCTTC
TRBJ2-1 TRBV7-9 - TRBD2 CASSLGTSGLHNEQFF TGTGCCAGCAGCTTAGGGACTAGCGGTTTGCACAATGAGCAGTTCTTC
TRBJ2-4 TRBV5-1 - TRBD2 CASSYHGGGAKNIQYF TGCGCCAGCAGCTACCATGGCGGGGGGGCGAAAAACATTCAGTACTTC
TRBJ1-1 TRBV11-3 - TRBD1 CASSVGQMNTEAFF TGTGCCAGCAGCGTGGGACAGATGAACACTGAAGCTTTCTTT
TRBJ1-1 TRBV5-1 - - CASRLGSEPSSAFF TGCGCCAGCAGACTAGGGTCTGAGCCGTCTTCAGCTTTCTTT
TRBJ2-3 TRBV11-2 - TRBD1 CASSAWGQSTDTQYF TGTGCCAGCAGCGCTTGGGGACAGAGCACAGATACGCAGTATTTT
TRBJ2-7 TRBV7-9 - - CASSYNAGFNEQYF TGTGCCAGCAGCTACAACGCGGGCTTCAACGAGCAGTACTTC
TRBJ1-2 TRBV5-6 - - CASSLAGGYTF TGTGCCAGCAGCTTGGCCGGGGGCTACACCTTC
TRBJ2-1 TRBV9 - TRBD2 CASRGLVRNEQFF TGTGCCAGCAGGGGACTAGTAAGAAATGAGCAGTTCTTC